This T cell receptor (beta chain) comes out of a study of CD8 T cells in Susac syndrome. Reverse transcription of about 0.45 to 1 ug RNA used random hexamers. TCRdb re-derived calls from the immunoSEQ multiplex PCR reads in MiXCR, one entry per CDR3 protein. The top ten hold 0.14% of the sample, which has around 150,000 distinct CDR3 sequences, approximately 95% seen once. The sequence was collected from a human donor with Susac syndrome. The sequencing input was CD4+ T cells from PBMCs.

CDR3 nucleotide sequence: TGTGCCAGCAGCGTGGGGCGGCGACCCTACAATGAGCAGTTCTTC. The encoded protein is CASSVGRRPYNEQFF. V usage is TRBV9 and J usage is TRBJ2-1, with a weak D call TRBD1 (5 bases). With 2 bases removed from V and 2 bases from J, the gap between germline ends came to 11 bases. The germline V gene encodes CDR1 SGDLS and CDR2 YYNGEE. The length of the CDR3 is 15 residues.